The 24 T cell receptor beta chains in this list originate from one sample, sequenced in a study of control samples from healthy donors and cancer patients. Produced via immunoSEQ multiplex PCR; TCRdb's table is partial and in-frame only. The sample has roughly 100,000 clones; 92% are singletons. The specimen sequenced was blood. The receptors stem from a woman between 18 and 29 years old in good health.

J is TRBJ2-5 and V is TRBV25-1, with unresolved D. Trimming removed 1 base at V and 4 bases at J, with 16 bases between. The CDR3 runs to 16 residues. Germline V gene sequence: CDR1 MGHDK, CDR2 SYGVNS. The chain's CDR3 is CASSELAGTASETQYF. The CDR3 DNA reads TGTGCCAGCAGTGAATTGGCAGGCACGGCTTCAGAGACCCAGTACTTC. Looking up the rest from reference TRBV25-1 and TRBJ2-5 gives the full variable domain: EADIYQTPRYLVIGTGKKITLECSQTMGHDKMYWYQQDPGMELHLIHYSYGVNSTEKGDLSSESTVSRIRTEHFPLTLESARPSHTSQYLCASSELAGTASETQYFGPGTRLLVL.

J is TRBJ2-7 and V is TRBV27, with 7 bases fitting TRBD1. With 2 bases clipped from V and 3 bases from J, the junction kept 4 bases outside the gene matches. The CDR3 has 14 amino acids. The germline V gene has CDR1 MNHEY and CDR2 SMNVEV (reference sequence). In nucleotides, the CDR3 is TGTGCCAGCAGTTTAAGGACAGGTTTCTACGAGCAGTACTTC. It is translated as CASSLRTGFYEQYF.

V and J are TRBV19 and TRBJ1-2; 10 positions match TRBD1. CDR1 and CDR2 (germline): LNHDA, SQIVND (reference sequence). This CDR3 contains 13 residues. V was clipped by 5 bases and J by 6 bases; unmatched bases: 3. CDR3 in amino acids: CASSLGTGDGYTF. The CDR3 DNA sequence: TGTGCCAGTAGTTTGGGGACAGGGGATGGCTACACCTTC.

The chain links TRBV3-1 (or the pseudogene TRBV3-2) to TRBJ1-3; D gene unclear. Germline CDR1 LGHDT, CDR2 YNNKEL (reference sequence). CDR3 length: 12 amino acids. V lost 6 bases to trimming and J lost 4 bases, with 7 bases between them. The CDR3: CASSSAGNTIYF. In DNA, the CDR3 is TGTGCCAGCAGTTCGGCCGGAAACACCATATATTTT.

J is TRBJ2-7 and V is TRBV27; D might be TRBD1 (6 bases). The length of the CDR3 is 15 residues. Trimming left V 5 bases short and J 0 bases short, with 14 bases between. Germline V CDR1 and CDR2: MNHEY, SMNVEV (reference sequence). In DNA, the CDR3 is TGTGCCAGCAGTCCGGGACACACCTTCTCCTACGAGCAGTACTTC. Residues: CASSPGHTFSYEQYF.

J is TRBJ1-6 and V is TRBV19; D call uncertain. This CDR3 spans 11 amino acids. Germline loops: CDR1 LNHDA, CDR2 SQIVND (reference sequence). Deletions cut 4 bases from V and 8 bases from J, with 3 bases between. In DNA, the CDR3 is TGTGCCAGTAGTAGGGATTCACCCCTCCACTTT. Its protein is CASSRDSPLHF.

The chain couples TRBV19 to TRBJ2-5; the D gene is possibly TRBD1 (6 bases). CDR1 LNHDA and CDR2 SQIVND come from the germline V gene (reference sequence). V was trimmed by 4 bases and J by 5 bases, leaving 17 bases between them. The CDR3 is made up of 15 amino acids. The CDR3 DNA reads as TGTGCCAGTAGTACCCGTGGGGGCTCAGGGGAGACCCAGTACTTC. The encoded protein is CASSTRGGSGETQYF.

This rearrangement joins TRBV10-3 to TRBJ2-2, with 9 nucleotides matching TRBD2. The CDR3 has 17 residues. After removal of 2 bases from V and 4 bases from J, the junction contained 8 bases not matched to a gene. CDR1 is ENHRY, CDR2 SYGVKD, per germline. The DNA for the CDR3 is TGTGCCATCAGTGAGGCGGCGCGGGGGGGTGGCACCGGGGAGCTGTTTTTT. Translated: CAISEAARGGGTGELFF.

The DNA of the CDR3 is TGTGCCAGCACCCCGAGGTTGGGGAACACTGAAGCTTTCTTT. This codes for CASTPRLGNTEAFF. The rearrangement uses TRBV27 and TRBJ1-1; no reliable D call. Germline CDR1 MNHEY, CDR2 SMNVEV (reference sequence). CDR3 length: 14 residues. Trimming stripped 7 bases from V and 1 base from J, with 13 bases between.

The rearrangement uses TRBV27 and TRBJ1-2, with D perhaps TRBD1 (5 bases). CDR3 size: 12 residues. CDR1 and CDR2 (germline): MNHEY, SMNVEV (reference sequence). V lost 4 bases and J lost 8, with 11 bases in between. For the CDR3, the DNA is TGTGCCAGCAGTTCCCAGGGCCGGGGCTACACCTTC. Translation gives CASSSQGRGYTF.

V is TRBV5-1 and J is TRBJ1-3; D remains ambiguous. CDR3 length: 13 residues. Germline CDR1 and CDR2: SGHRS and YFSETQ. V lost 4 bases and J 6 bases, leaving 11 bases between the germline ends. CDR3 in amino acids: CASSPTKANTIYF. Written as DNA, the CDR3 is TGCGCCAGCAGCCCAACGAAAGCAAACACCATATATTTT.

The rearrangement joins TRBV19 to TRBJ1-5; D gene unclear. CDR1 and CDR2 (germline): LNHDA, SQIVND (reference sequence). Trimming pared 6 bases from V and 2 bases from J, leaving 11 bases between. The CDR3 is 14 residues long. CDR3 in amino acids: CASSPAFGNQPQHF. CDR3 sequence (DNA): TGTGCCAGTAGCCCCGCGTTCGGCAATCAGCCCCAGCATTTT.

This chain connects TRBV5-6 to TRBJ1-2, with 10 bases matching TRBD1. The CDR3 is 14 amino acids. Germline V gene sequence: CDR1 SGHDT, CDR2 YYEEEE. V lost 4 bases and J lost 3; bases outside the gene matches: 3. The CDR3 loop is CASSETGGDYGYTF. The CDR3 coding sequence is TGTGCCAGCAGCGAGACAGGGGGCGACTATGGCTACACCTTC.

This CDR3 reads CASRTPGPLEVYSNQPQHF. Written as DNA, the CDR3 is TGTGCCAGCAGGACCCCCGGACCCTTGGAGGTTTATAGCAATCAGCCCCAGCATTTT. This chain joins TRBV6-4 and TRBJ1-5; D gene uncertain. Germline CDR1 reads MRHNA; CDR2 reads SNTAGT. CDR3 length equals 19 residues. V dropped 6 bases and J dropped 0 bases, with 24 bases sitting between them.

The chain has TRBV6-1 and TRBJ1-6; D is uncertain. The V gene lost 1 base and the J gene lost 7 bases, with 14 bases spanning the gap. The CDR3 spans 16 residues. The germline V gene encodes CDR1 MNHNS and CDR2 SASEGT. CDR3 nucleotides: TGTGCCAGCAGTGAAGTATTGGACGCGGGGAATTCACCCCTCCACTTT. Translating gives CASSEVLDAGNSPLHF.

The rearrangement joins TRBV27 to TRBJ1-2; D might be TRBD1 (5 bases). Germline CDR1 reads MNHEY; CDR2 reads SMNVEV (reference sequence). The CDR3 spans 15 residues. V lost 1 base, J lost 8 bases, and 17 bases lay in between. CDR3 sequence: CASSLYPADRWGYTF. The CDR3 DNA is TGTGCCAGCAGTTTATACCCCGCAGACAGATGGGGCTACACCTTC.

V and J are TRBV7-9 and TRBJ2-1; D call uncertain. The CDR3 sequence is 16 residues long. Germline V gene lookup returns CDR1 SEHNR and CDR2 FQNEAQ (reference sequence). V was clipped by 4 bases and J by 2 bases, with 15 bases between them. This chain's CDR3 is CASSWFHGQTYNEQFF. As DNA, the CDR3 is TGTGCCAGCAGCTGGTTTCATGGGCAGACCTACAATGAGCAGTTCTTC.

CDR3 region: CASSPDWGSSYNEQFF. Here the CDR3 DNA reads TGTGCCAGCTCACCGGACTGGGGGAGCTCCTACAATGAGCAGTTCTTC. This sequence joins TRBV18 and TRBJ2-1, with D tentatively TRBD1 or TRBD2 (5 bases each). V was shortened by 3 bases and J by 0 bases, with 12 bases between the two germline ends. This CDR3 contains 16 residues. In germline, CDR1 is KGHSH, CDR2 LQKENI.

Points on this clone: The junction differs from germline at one of its ends, possibly a read error. The chain carries TRBV9 and TRBJ1-3, with D maybe TRBD1 (5 bases). This CDR3 is 14 amino acids long. Germline V gene lookup returns CDR1 SGDLS and CDR2 YYNGEE. The CDR3 coding sequence is TGTGCCAGCAGCAGGGACTTCTCTGAAAACACCATATATTTT. Amino acids: CASSRDFSENTIYF.

The J gene is TRBJ2-4, the V gene TRBV11-2; tentatively, D is TRBD1 (5 bases). Germline V CDR1 and CDR2: SGHAT, FQNNGV. The V and J ends lost 5 bases and 2 bases respectively, with 7 bases between them. The CDR3 length is 13 residues. The CDR3 bases are TGTGCCAGCAGCACAGGACCCAAAAACATTCAGTACTTC. It is translated as CASSTGPKNIQYF.

The chain is built from TRBV29-1 and TRBJ1-3; 7 positions agree with TRBD1. The CDR3 is made up of 14 amino acids. Germline trimming cut 6 bases from V and 4 bases from J; bases unmatched to any gene: 9. Germline V gives CDR1 SQVTM, CDR2 ANQGSEA. CDR3 region: CSVTGQEVGNTIYF. CDR3 bases: TGCAGCGTCACCGGACAGGAGGTGGGAAACACCATATATTTT.

This clone appeared a few times. The chain is built from TRBV7-6 and TRBJ1-1; 10 nucleotides match TRBD1. The CDR3 runs to 16 residues. Unmatched junction bases numbered 4, after V lost 3 bases and J lost 0 bases. The germline CDR1 and CDR2 sequences are SGHVS and FNYEAQ. The DNA for the CDR3 is TGTGCCAGCAGCTTTAGACAGGGGGCCTTGAACACTGAAGCTTTCTTT. Amino acids: CASSFRQGALNTEAFF.

J is TRBJ2-1 and V is TRBV4-2; 13 bases agree with TRBD2. J lost 7 bases, V lost 0 bases, and 3 bases had no gene match. Per the germline V gene, CDR1 is LGHNA and CDR2 is YNFKEQ. The CDR3 has 16 residues. The CDR3 DNA is TGTGCCAGCAGCCAAGAAAGGGGACTAGCGGGAAATGAGCAGTTCTTC. This gives the protein CASSQERGLAGNEQFF.

This clone occurred once. The chain's CDR3 is CASSYNKVVFRGRAAHQETQYF. The CDR3 DNA is TGTGCCAGCAGTTACAATAAGGTAGTATTCAGGGGTCGGGCTGCCCACCAAGAGACCCAGTACTTC. The chain links TRBV6-7 to TRBJ2-5, with D perhaps matching TRBD1 (6 bases). TRBV6-7 is treated as an ORF (open reading frame) with a function not yet certain. This CDR3 is built from 22 residues. V gave up 2 bases and J gave up 0 bases, with 31 bases separating them.